A selection of T cell receptor beta chains follows, all from one sample in a study of CD8 T cells in Susac syndrome. TCRdb processed the immunoSEQ multiplex PCR reads anew with MiXCR; each CDR3 protein has one entry. The sample contains about 130,000 distinct CDR3 sequences, around 90% of which appear only once. The sample consisted of CD8+ T cells from PBMCs. The source is a human donor with multiple sclerosis. Both conserved end residues are part of each CDR3. Each record gives: D gene, J gene, clone size, V gene, CDR3 DNA, CDR3 protein. The D gene is left open where the match is weak. Some rows mark clone size as missing; the rest say once, few, many or name a class of expanded clone.

d_call: NA
j_call: TRBJ2-7
clone_size: NA
v_call: TRBV3-1
cdr3_nt: TGTGCCAGCAGCCAAGAACTGTCAGGGTCGGCTGTCTACGAGCAGTACTTC
cdr3_aa: CASSQELSGSAVYEQYF

d_call: TRBD2
j_call: TRBJ2-5
clone_size: NA
v_call: TRBV29-1
cdr3_nt: TGCAGCACCACAACCTTGACTAGCGGGAGTGAGACCCAGTACTTC
cdr3_aa: CSTTTLTSGSETQYF

d_call: NA
j_call: TRBJ1-1
clone_size: NA
v_call: TRBV15
cdr3_nt: TGTGCCACCAGCAGTCCCTCAAAAGGGTACACTGAAGCTTTCTTT
cdr3_aa: CATSSPSKGYTEAFF

d_call: NA
j_call: TRBJ1-5
clone_size: NA
v_call: TRBV27
cdr3_nt: TGTGCCAGCAGTTTAGAGCATGGGGTCAATCAGCCCCAGCATTTT
cdr3_aa: CASSLEHGVNQPQHF

d_call: NA
j_call: TRBJ2-5
clone_size: NA
v_call: TRBV7-9
cdr3_nt: TGTGCCAGCAGCCCGAATGTAGAGACCCAGTACTTC
cdr3_aa: CASSPNVETQYF

d_call: NA
j_call: TRBJ1-2
clone_size: NA
v_call: TRBV30
cdr3_nt: TGTGCCTGGAGTAACTGGGGAGATGGCTACACCTTC
cdr3_aa: CAWSNWGDGYTF

d_call: TRBD2
j_call: TRBJ2-1
clone_size: once
v_call: TRBV27
cdr3_nt: TGTGCCAGCAGTTCCCTCGGGGGGGCATCCTACAATGAGCAGTTCTTC
cdr3_aa: CASSSLGGASYNEQFF

d_call: TRBD1
j_call: TRBJ1-2
clone_size: NA
v_call: TRBV19
cdr3_nt: TGTGCCAGTATCCCCGGGACAGCCGCTCTCTATGGCTACACCTTC
cdr3_aa: CASIPGTAALYGYTF

d_call: NA
j_call: TRBJ2-1
clone_size: NA
v_call: TRBV5-6
cdr3_nt: TGTGCCAGCAGCTTGGCCGGATACTCCTACAATGAGCAGTTCTTC
cdr3_aa: CASSLAGYSYNEQFF

d_call: NA
j_call: TRBJ2-5
clone_size: NA
v_call: TRBV10-3
cdr3_nt: TGTACCATCAGTGAAATACTCCGGACAGCCCAAGAGACCCAGTACTTC
cdr3_aa: CTISEILRTAQETQYF

d_call: NA
j_call: TRBJ2-3
clone_size: NA
v_call: TRBV13
cdr3_nt: TGTGCCAGCAGCTTCTTCGGTAGTAGCACAGATACGCAGTATTTT
cdr3_aa: CASSFFGSSTDTQYF

d_call: NA
j_call: TRBJ2-7
clone_size: NA
v_call: TRBV5-1
cdr3_nt: TGCGCCAGCACGGACAGCCTAATCGCCTACGAGCAGTACTTC
cdr3_aa: CASTDSLIAYEQYF

d_call: NA
j_call: TRBJ1-2
clone_size: NA
v_call: TRBV4-2
cdr3_nt: NA
cdr3_aa: CASSQDVGIGTF

d_call: NA
j_call: TRBJ2-7
clone_size: NA
v_call: TRBV7-9
cdr3_nt: TGTGCCAGCAGCTTGCTCCCCTCCTACGAGCAGTACTTC
cdr3_aa: CASSLLPSYEQYF

d_call: NA
j_call: TRBJ2-7
clone_size: NA
v_call: TRBV20-1
cdr3_nt: TGCAGTGCTAGGGGGTCGCCTTGGGCCTTATACGAGCAGTACTTC
cdr3_aa: CSARGSPWALYEQYF

d_call: NA
j_call: TRBJ2-1
clone_size: NA
v_call: TRBV3-1
cdr3_nt: TGTGCCAGCAGCCAAGATGATCGGCCCTCCTACAATGAGCAGTTCTTC
cdr3_aa: CASSQDDRPSYNEQFF

d_call: NA
j_call: TRBJ1-1
clone_size: NA
v_call: TRBV9
cdr3_nt: TGTGCCAGCAGCTCAGAGGACTTCCTACCCAACACTGAAGCTTTCTTT
cdr3_aa: CASSSEDFLPNTEAFF

d_call: TRBD2
j_call: TRBJ2-7
clone_size: NA
v_call: TRBV27
cdr3_nt: TGTGCCAGCAGTCCGCTAGTCCTAGAGCGGGGGCCCTACGAGCAGTACTTC
cdr3_aa: CASSPLVLERGPYEQYF

d_call: NA
j_call: TRBJ2-3
clone_size: NA
v_call: TRBV11-2
cdr3_nt: TGTGCCAGCAGCCTACCCACTGGAGATACGCAGTATTTT
cdr3_aa: CASSLPTGDTQYF

d_call: TRBD1
j_call: TRBJ2-1
clone_size: NA
v_call: TRBV4-3
cdr3_nt: TGCGCCAGCAGCCAAGATTATTTCGGGACAGGTTACAATGAGCAGTTCTTC
cdr3_aa: CASSQDYFGTGYNEQFF

d_call: TRBD1
j_call: TRBJ2-1
clone_size: NA
v_call: TRBV12-3/TRBV12-4
cdr3_nt: TGTGCCAGCACCCAAGACAGGGTGGATGAGCAGTTCTTC
cdr3_aa: CASTQDRVDEQFF

d_call: TRBD2
j_call: TRBJ2-3
clone_size: NA
v_call: TRBV2
cdr3_nt: TGTGCCAGCAGTGAATTCAGGAGGACTAGCGGGAGCACAGATACGCAGTATTTT
cdr3_aa: CASSEFRRTSGSTDTQYF

d_call: NA
j_call: TRBJ2-7
clone_size: NA
v_call: TRBV27
cdr3_nt: TGTGCCAGCCGTGAGTTGGGGGACCTCCTACGGGAGCAGTACTTC
cdr3_aa: CASRELGDLLREQYF

d_call: NA
j_call: TRBJ1-1
clone_size: NA
v_call: TRBV9
cdr3_nt: TGTGCCAGCAGCGTAGTGGGGGGAGAGGCTGAAGCTTTCTTT
cdr3_aa: CASSVVGGEAEAFF

d_call: TRBD1
j_call: TRBJ1-1
clone_size: NA
v_call: TRBV30
cdr3_nt: TGTGCCTGGGCCACCGGACAGGGATACACTGAAGCTTTCTTT
cdr3_aa: CAWATGQGYTEAFF

d_call: NA
j_call: TRBJ2-1
clone_size: NA
v_call: TRBV7-9
cdr3_nt: TGTGCCAGCAGCTTAGAAGGTAGGAGTGATGAGCAGTTCTTC
cdr3_aa: CASSLEGRSDEQFF

d_call: NA
j_call: TRBJ1-5
clone_size: NA
v_call: TRBV5-3
cdr3_nt: TGTGCCAGAAGCGTGACCGTGGATAGCAATCAGCCCCAGCATTTT
cdr3_aa: CARSVTVDSNQPQHF

d_call: NA
j_call: TRBJ1-1
clone_size: NA
v_call: TRBV5-4
cdr3_nt: TGTGCCAGCAGCTTCAATCGGGACGTCACTGAAGCTTTCTTT
cdr3_aa: CASSFNRDVTEAFF

d_call: NA
j_call: TRBJ2-7
clone_size: NA
v_call: TRBV7-9
cdr3_nt: TGTGCCAGCGGTTACATATCCTCCTACGAGCAGTACTTC
cdr3_aa: CASGYISSYEQYF